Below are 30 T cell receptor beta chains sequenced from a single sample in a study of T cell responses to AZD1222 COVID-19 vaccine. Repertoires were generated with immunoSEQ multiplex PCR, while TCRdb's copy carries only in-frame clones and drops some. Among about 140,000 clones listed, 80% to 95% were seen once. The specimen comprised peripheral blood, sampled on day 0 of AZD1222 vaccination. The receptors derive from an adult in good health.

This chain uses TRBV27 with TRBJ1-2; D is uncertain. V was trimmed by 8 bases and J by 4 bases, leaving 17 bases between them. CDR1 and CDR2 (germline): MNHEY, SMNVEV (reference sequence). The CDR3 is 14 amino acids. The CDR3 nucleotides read TGTGCCAGCCGACCCGGATTATGGGGCTATGGCTACACCTTC. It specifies CASRPGLWGYGYTF.

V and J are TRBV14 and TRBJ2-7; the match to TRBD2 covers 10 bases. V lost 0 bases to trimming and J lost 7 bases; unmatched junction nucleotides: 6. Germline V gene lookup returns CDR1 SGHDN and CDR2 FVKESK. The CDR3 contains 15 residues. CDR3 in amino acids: CASSQDLAGVREQYF. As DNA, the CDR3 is TGTGCCAGCAGCCAAGATCTAGCGGGAGTCAGAGAGCAGTACTTC.

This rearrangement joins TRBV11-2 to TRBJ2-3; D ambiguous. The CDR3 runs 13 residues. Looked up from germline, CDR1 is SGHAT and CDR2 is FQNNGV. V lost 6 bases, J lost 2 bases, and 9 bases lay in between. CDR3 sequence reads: CASRRRPTDTQYF. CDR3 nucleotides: TGTGCCAGCAGACGAAGACCCACAGATACGCAGTATTTT.

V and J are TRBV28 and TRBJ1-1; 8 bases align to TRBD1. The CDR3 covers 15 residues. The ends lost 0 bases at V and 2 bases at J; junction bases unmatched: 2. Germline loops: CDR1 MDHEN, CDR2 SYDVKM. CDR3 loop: CASSLWTGANTEAFF. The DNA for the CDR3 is TGTGCCAGCAGTTTATGGACAGGGGCAAACACTGAAGCTTTCTTT.

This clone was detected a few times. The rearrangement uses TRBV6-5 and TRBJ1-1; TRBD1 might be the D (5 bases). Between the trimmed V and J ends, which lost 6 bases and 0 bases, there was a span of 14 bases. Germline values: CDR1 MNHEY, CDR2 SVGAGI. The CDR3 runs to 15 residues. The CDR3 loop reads CASSLTPGVNTEAFF. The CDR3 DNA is TGTGCCAGCAGCCTAACGCCGGGGGTGAACACTGAAGCTTTCTTT.

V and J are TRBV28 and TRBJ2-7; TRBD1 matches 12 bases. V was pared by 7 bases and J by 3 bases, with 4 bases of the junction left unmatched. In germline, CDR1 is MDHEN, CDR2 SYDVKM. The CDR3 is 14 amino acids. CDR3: CASKGDRGLYEQYF. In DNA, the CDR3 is TGTGCCAGCAAGGGGGACAGGGGGCTCTACGAGCAGTACTTC.

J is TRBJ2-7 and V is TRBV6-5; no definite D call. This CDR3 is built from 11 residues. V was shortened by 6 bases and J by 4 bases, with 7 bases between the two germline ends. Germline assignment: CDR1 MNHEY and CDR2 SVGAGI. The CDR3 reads CASRSAYEQYF. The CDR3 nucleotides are TGTGCCAGCAGGTCAGCATACGAGCAGTACTTC.

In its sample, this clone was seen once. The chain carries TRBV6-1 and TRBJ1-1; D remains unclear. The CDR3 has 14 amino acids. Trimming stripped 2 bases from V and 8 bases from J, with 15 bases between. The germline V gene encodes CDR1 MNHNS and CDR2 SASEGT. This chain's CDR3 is CASSEFGGGIEAFF. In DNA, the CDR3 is TGTGCCAGCAGTGAATTTGGCGGAGGTATCGAAGCTTTCTTT.

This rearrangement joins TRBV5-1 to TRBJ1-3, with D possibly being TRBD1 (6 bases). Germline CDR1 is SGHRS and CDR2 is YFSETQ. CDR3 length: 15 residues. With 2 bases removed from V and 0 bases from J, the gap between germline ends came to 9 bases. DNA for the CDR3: TGCGCCAGCAGCTTTCAGACAGGCTCTGGAAACACCATATATTTT. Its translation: CASSFQTGSGNTIYF.

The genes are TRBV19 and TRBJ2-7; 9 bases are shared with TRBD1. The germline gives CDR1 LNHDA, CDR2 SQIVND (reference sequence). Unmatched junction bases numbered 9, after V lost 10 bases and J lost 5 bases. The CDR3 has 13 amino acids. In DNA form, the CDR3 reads TGTGCCACCCGGGGACAGGGACGAGACGAGCAGTACTTC. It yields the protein CATRGQGRDEQYF.

In DNA, the CDR3 is TGTGCCAGCTCACCACCGGGGGTATGGAGACTAGCGGCCGGGGAGCTGTTTTTT. It is translated as CASSPPGVWRLAAGELFF. The V and J genes are TRBV18 and TRBJ2-2, with 9 bases aligning to TRBD2. Per the germline V gene, CDR1 is KGHSH and CDR2 is LQKENI. This CDR3 is 18 amino acids long. Trimming took 0 bases from V and 6 from J; bases not matched to a gene: 11.

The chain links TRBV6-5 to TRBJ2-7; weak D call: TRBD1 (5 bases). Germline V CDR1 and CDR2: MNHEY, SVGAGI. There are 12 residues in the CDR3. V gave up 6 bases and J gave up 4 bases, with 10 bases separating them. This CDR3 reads CASSLDRYEQYF. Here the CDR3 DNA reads TGTGCCAGCAGCCTTGACAGATACGAGCAGTACTTC.

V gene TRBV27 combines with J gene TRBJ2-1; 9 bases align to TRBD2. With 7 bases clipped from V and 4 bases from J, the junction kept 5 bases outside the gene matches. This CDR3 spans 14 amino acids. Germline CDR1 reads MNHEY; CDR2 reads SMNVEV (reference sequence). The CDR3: CASTLAGVYNEQFF. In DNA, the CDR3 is TGTGCCAGCACCTTAGCGGGAGTGTACAATGAGCAGTTCTTC.

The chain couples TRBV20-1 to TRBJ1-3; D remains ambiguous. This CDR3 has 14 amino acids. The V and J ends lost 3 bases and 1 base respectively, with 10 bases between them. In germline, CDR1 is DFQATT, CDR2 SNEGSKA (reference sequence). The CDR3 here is CSASSKQSGNTIYF. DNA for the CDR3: TGCAGTGCTAGTTCGAAACAGTCTGGAAACACCATATATTTT.

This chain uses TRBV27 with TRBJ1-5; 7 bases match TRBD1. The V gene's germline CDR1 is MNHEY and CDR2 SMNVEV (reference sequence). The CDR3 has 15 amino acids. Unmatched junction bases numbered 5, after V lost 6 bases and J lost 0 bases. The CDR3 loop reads CASRWDSNSNQPQHF. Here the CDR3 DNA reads TGTGCCAGCAGGTGGGACAGTAATAGCAATCAGCCCCAGCATTTT.

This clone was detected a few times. Written as DNA, the CDR3 is TGCGCCAGCAGCGGGGGACGGCGCGACACTGAAGCTTTCTTT. Protein product: CASSGGRRDTEAFF. V usage is TRBV5-1 and J usage is TRBJ1-1, with TRBD1 as a possible D gene (5 bases). The germline V gene has CDR1 SGHRS and CDR2 YFSETQ. The length of the CDR3 is 14 residues. Trimming took 4 bases from V and 3 from J, leaving 13 bases between them.

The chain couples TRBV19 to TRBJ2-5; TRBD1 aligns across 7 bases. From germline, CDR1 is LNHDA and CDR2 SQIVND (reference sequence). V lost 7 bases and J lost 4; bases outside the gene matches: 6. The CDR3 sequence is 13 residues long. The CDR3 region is CASMRTGGETQYF. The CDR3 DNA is TGTGCCAGTATGCGGACAGGTGGAGAGACCCAGTACTTC.

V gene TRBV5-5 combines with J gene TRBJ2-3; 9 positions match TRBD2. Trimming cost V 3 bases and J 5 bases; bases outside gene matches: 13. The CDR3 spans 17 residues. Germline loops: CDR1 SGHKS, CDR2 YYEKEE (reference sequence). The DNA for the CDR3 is TGTGCCAGCAGCTCCATCTTAGCGGGGGCCCAGGAAGATACGCAGTATTTT. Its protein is CASSSILAGAQEDTQYF. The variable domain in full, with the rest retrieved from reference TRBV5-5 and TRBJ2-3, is DAGVTQSPTHLIKTRGQQVTLRCSPISGHKSVSWYQQVLGQGPQFIFQYYEKEERGRGNFPDRFSARQFPNYSSELNVNALLLGDSALYLCASSSILAGAQEDTQYFGPGTRLTVL.

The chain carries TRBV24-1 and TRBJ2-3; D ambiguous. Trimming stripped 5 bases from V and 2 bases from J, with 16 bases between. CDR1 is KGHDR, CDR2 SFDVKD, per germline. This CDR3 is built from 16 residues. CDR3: CATSARPAEITDTQYF. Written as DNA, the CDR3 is TGTGCCACCAGTGCCCGCCCTGCAGAAATCACAGATACGCAGTATTTT.

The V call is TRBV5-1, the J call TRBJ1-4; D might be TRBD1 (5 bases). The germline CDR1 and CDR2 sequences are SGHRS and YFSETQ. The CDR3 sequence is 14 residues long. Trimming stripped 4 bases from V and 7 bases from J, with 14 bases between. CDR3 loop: CASSQGTGGEKLFF. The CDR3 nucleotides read TGCGCCAGCAGCCAAGGGACTGGGGGTGAAAAACTGTTTTTT.

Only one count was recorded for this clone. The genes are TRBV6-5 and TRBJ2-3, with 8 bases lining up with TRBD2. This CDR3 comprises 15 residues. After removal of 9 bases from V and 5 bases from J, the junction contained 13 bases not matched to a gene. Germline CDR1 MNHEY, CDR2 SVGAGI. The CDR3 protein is CASHKTSGAGDTQYF. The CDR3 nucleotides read TGTGCCAGTCATAAAACTAGCGGTGCTGGAGATACGCAGTATTTT.

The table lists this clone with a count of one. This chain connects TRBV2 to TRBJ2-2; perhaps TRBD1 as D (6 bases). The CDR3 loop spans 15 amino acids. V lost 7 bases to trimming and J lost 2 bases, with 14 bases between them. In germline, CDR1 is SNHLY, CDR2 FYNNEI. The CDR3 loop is CASTPQGINTGELFF. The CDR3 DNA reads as TGTGCCAGCACCCCCCAGGGGATTAACACCGGGGAGCTGTTTTTT.

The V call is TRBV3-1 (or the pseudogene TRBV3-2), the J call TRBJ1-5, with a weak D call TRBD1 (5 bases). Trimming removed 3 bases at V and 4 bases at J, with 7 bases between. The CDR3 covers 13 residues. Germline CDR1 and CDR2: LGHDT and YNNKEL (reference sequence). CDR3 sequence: CASSQGLNQPQHF. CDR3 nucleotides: TGTGCCAGCAGCCAGGGACTTAATCAGCCCCAGCATTTT.

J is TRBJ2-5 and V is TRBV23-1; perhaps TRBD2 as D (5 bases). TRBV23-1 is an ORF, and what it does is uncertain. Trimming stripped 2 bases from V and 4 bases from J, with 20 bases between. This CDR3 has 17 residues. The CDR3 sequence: CASSQNDPEVVRETQYF. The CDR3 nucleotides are TGCGCCAGCAGTCAAAATGATCCGGAGGTCGTGCGAGAGACCCAGTACTTC.

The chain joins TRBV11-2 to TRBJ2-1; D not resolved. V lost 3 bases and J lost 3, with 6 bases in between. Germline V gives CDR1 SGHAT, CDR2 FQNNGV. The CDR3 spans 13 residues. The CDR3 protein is CASSLSNYNEQFF. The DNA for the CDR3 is TGTGCCAGCAGCTTGAGTAACTACAATGAGCAGTTCTTC.

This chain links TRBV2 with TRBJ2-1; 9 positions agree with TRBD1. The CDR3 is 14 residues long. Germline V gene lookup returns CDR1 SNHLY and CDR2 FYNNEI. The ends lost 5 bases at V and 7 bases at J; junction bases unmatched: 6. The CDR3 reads CASSWDREANEQFF. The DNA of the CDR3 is TGTGCCAGCAGTTGGGACAGGGAGGCAAATGAGCAGTTCTTC.

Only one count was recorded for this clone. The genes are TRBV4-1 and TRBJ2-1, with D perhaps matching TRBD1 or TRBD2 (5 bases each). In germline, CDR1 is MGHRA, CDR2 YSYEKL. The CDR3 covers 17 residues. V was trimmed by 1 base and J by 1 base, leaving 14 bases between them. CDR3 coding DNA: TGCGCCAGCAGCCAAGTTGACCGGGGCGGTTCCTACAATGAGCAGTTCTTC. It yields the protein CASSQVDRGGSYNEQFF.

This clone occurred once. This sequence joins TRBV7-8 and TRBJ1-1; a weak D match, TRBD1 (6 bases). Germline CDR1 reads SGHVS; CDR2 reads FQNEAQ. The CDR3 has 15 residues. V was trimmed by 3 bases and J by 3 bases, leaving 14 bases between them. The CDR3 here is CASSLGARGYTEAFF. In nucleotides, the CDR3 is TGTGCCAGCAGCTTGGGGGCTAGGGGGTACACTGAAGCTTTCTTT.

The CDR3 DNA reads as TGTGCCAGCAGCTCAGAGGGCACAGATACGCAGTATTTT. Encoded protein: CASSSEGTDTQYF. The rearrangement joins TRBV5-6 to TRBJ2-3; D is ambiguous. Trimming shortened V by 3 bases and J by 1 base, and 6 bases separated the two germline ends. Germline CDR1 is SGHDT and CDR2 is YYEEEE. This CDR3 is built from 13 residues.

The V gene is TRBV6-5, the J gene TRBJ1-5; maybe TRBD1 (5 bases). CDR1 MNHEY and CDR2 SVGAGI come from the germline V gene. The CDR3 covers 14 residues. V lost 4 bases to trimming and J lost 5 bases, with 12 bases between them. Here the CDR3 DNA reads TGTGCCAGCAGTTCAGGGTACCGCCATCAGCCCCAGCATTTT. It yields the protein CASSSGYRHQPQHF.